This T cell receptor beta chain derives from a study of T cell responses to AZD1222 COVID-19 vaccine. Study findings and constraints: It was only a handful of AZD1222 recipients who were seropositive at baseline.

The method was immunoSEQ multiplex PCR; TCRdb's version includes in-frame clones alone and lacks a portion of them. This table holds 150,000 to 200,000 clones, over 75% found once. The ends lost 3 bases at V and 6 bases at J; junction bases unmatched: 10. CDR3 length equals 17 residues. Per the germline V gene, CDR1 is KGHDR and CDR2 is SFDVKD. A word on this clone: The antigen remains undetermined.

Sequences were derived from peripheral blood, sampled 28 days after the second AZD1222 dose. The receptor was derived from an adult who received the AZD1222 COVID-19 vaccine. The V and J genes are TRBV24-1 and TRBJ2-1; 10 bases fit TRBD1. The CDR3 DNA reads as TGTGCCACCAGTGATACCCCCGGGACAGGGGCGGGCAATGAGCAGTTCTTC. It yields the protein CATSDTPGTGAGNEQFF.